This T cell receptor (beta chain) derives from a study of immune cell composition in non-small cell lung cancer. Generated by immunoSEQ multiplex PCR, the TCRdb table keeps only in-frame clones and is missing some. The sample has 6,000 to 8,000 clones; 78% are singletons. The ends lost 0 bases at V and 2 bases at J; junction bases unmatched: 2. Germline values: CDR1 SGDLS, CDR2 YYNGEE. There are 15 residues in the CDR3. Source material: lung tumor tissue. The V call is TRBV9, the J call TRBJ2-4; 7 bases align to TRBD2. The sequence came from a human donor with non-small cell lung cancer. The CDR3 loop is CASSVGGGSKNIQYF. The CDR3 nucleotides read TGTGCCAGCAGCGTAGGGGGGGGATCCAAAAACATTCAGTACTTC.